This T cell receptor beta chain emerged from a study of T cells in Graves' hyperthyroidism and ophthalmopathy. Trimming left V 1 base short and J 1 base short, with 7 bases between. This CDR3 is 13 amino acids long. The germline V gene has CDR1 GTSNPN and CDR2 SVGIG (reference sequence). Newly diagnosed patients aged 18 to 65 had hyperthyroidism of under 2 months' duration. Any patient presenting with uncontrolled infection, other autoimmune disease, pregnancy or lactation was left out. Diagnoses were made from clinical symptoms, serum measures (thyroxine and TRAb), thyroid ultrasound and orbital computed tomography. Blood dates from first hyperthyroidism diagnosis, before any ophthalmopathy symptoms. At least ten counts were recorded for this clonotype. The source material, RNA transcripts, was used to amplify TCR beta CDR3 regions. First-round RT-PCR with HTBI primers amplified the TCR CDR3 region. A single record per CDR3 protein comes from TCRdb applying MiXCR to the multiplex PCR reads. The table has more than 300,000 distinct CDR3 sequences, about 18% seen once.

The receptor comes from a woman in her 30s with Graves' hyperthyroidism that later progressed to Graves' ophthalmopathy. Input material: blood. This chain joins TRBV30 and TRBJ2-5; the D call may be TRBD1 or TRBD2 (5 bases each). The CDR3 spells CAWSGGTQETQYF. CDR3 DNA: TGTGCCTGGAGTGGGGGGACCCAAGAGACCCAGTACTTC.